This TCR beta chain was identified during a study of T cell repertoires in cytomegalovirus infection (dated by TCRdb to about 2019). Study-level background: Donor HLA type was relevant to the analysis, as public TCR beta signatures indicated carriage of CMV infection together with the matching HLA type.

Here V drops 6 bases and J drops 7 bases, and the junction holds 8 bases not matched to any gene. The germline V gene gives CDR1 as KGHSH and CDR2 as LQKENI. The CDR3 holds 14 amino acids from the cysteine to the phenylalanine. Of all the DNA, just the CDR3 is kept, 42 bases in frame from base 1. This clonotype has at least ten counts. Its antigen is unknown. The record has no base qualities; no much larger clone is one base away. The research as a whole found: In the ex vivo response, HLA-C-restricted CMV-specific TCR beta clonotypes were dominant, and in two of eight donors the single most frequent clonotype came from this HLA-C-restricted group. Carriers of CMV infection plus the relevant HLA type were discriminated by the cumulative frequency of public TCR beta family members in the study cohort and in an independent approximately 340-donor cohort.

Sequencing took place on an Illumina HiSeq 1500. TCRdb passed the public sequencing reads through fastp at Q25 and MiXCR, retaining productive beta sequences. Each CDR3 protein appears once, grouped with its most common genes and DNA. A total of about 250,000 distinct CDR3 sequences appear in this sample, 5% to 8.5% of them only once. About 6% of the sample lies in the top ten. The V and J genes are TRBV18 and TRBJ1-4; 7 middle bases align to TRBD1. Sequencing used PBMCs. The clonotype originates from a human donor in good health (CMV status not recorded). Some clones in this sample may be carry-over from other donors' samples. The CDR3 protein sequence reads: CASSAQQGFEKLFF. In nucleotides, the sequence is TGTGCCAGCTCCGCTCAACAGGGGTTTGAAAAACTGTTTTTT.